Described below is a single TCR beta chain sequence and its context. The data were taken from a study of cytomegalovirus exposure and HLA in healthy donors. CDR3 length: 15 amino acids. The germline CDR1 and CDR2 sequences are SGHTA and FQGNSA. V lost 5 bases and J lost 1; bases outside the gene matches: 7. Vbeta (60) and Jbeta (13) primers were used in the PCR. Data came from immunoSEQ multiplex PCR; TCRdb stores just in-frame clones and leaves some out. This sample has about 120,000 clones; around four fifths occur once, and the top ten carry 5% to 8%. The clonotype comes from a man aged 25-40 years in good health and CMV-seropositive. Sample: PBMCs. This chain links TRBV7-2 with TRBJ2-7, with 8 bases lining up with TRBD1. Written as DNA, the CDR3 is TGTGCCAGCAGCCTAGGGACAGGAGTATCCTACGAGCAGTACTTC. Translation gives CASSLGTGVSYEQYF. Full variable domain (outside the CDR3, taken from reference TRBV7-2 and TRBJ2-7): GAGVSQSPSNKVTEKGKDVELRCDPISGHTALYWYRQSLGQGLEFLIYFQGNSAPDKSGLPSDRFSAERTGGSVSTLTIQRTQQEDSAVYLCASSLGTGVSYEQYFGPGTRLTVT.